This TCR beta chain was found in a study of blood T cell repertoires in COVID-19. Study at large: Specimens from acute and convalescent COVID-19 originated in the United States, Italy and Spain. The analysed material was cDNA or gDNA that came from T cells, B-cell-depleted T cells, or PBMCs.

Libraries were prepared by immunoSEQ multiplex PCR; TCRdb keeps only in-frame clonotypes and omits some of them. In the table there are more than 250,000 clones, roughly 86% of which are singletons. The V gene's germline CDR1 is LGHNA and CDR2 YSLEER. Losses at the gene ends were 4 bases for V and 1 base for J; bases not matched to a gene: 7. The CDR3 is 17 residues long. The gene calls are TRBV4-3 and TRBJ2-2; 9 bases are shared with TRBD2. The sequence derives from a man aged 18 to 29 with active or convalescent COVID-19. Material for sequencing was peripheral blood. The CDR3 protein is CASSPEKLAGNTGELFF. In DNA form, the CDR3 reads TGCGCCAGCAGCCCCGAAAAACTAGCGGGGAACACCGGGGAGCTGTTTTTT.